This entry concerns a single T cell receptor (beta chain). Its antigen is currently unknown. The data stem from a study of T cells in Graves' hyperthyroidism and ophthalmopathy. Exclusion followed for patients with uncontrolled infection, other autoimmune disease, pregnancy or lactation. The CDR3 regions of TCR beta were amplified from RNA transcripts. First-round RT-PCR targeting the TCR CDR3 was performed with the HTBI primer set. TCRdb reprocessed the multiplex PCR reads with MiXCR, giving one entry per CDR3 protein. The sample holds approximately 510,000 distinct CDR3 sequences, over 45% seen once. Findings and caveats of the study: The model predicted ophthalmopathy a median roughly six months before onset. Stable hyperthyroidism was told apart from ophthalmopathy by a model built on 13 V-J features.

This CDR3 has 14 amino acids. Germline-derived CDR1 and CDR2 are SGHKS and YYEKEE (reference sequence). Trimming stripped 8 bases from V and 4 bases from J, with 16 bases between. Input material: peripheral blood or thyroid tissue (not recorded which). The chain links TRBV5-5 to TRBJ1-5, with D possibly being TRBD1 (5 bases). This TCR derives from an adult woman with Graves' disease, either hyperthyroidism or ophthalmopathy (not recorded which). The CDR3 loop is CASSRDRPNQPQHF. In nucleotides, the CDR3 is TGTGCCAGTTCTCGGGACCGCCCAAATCAGCCCCAGCATTTT.